This section outlines one T cell receptor beta chain sequence together with its context. Its antigen is unknown. The sort gate was single viable CD3+CD4+CD8-CD45RO+ cells for memory CD4+ T cells. Total CD4+ T cells were enriched by CD4 positive selection. This specimen comes from a study of memory CD4+ T cells and cytomegalovirus serostatus. Overall study results and limits: The CMV-associated TCR signature appears largely within the CD4+ memory repertoire.

This CDR3 has 13 residues. Germline V gene sequence: CDR1 SSHAT, CDR2 FNYEAQ (reference sequence). The V end was cut by 3 bases, the J end by 4 bases, with 7 bases between. Authors' data handling: Out-of-frame sequences were removed, leaving about 2,300,000 distinct TCRbeta sequences. Repertoires were generated with immunoSEQ multiplex PCR, while TCRdb's copy carries only in-frame clones and drops some. That table is the source of V, J and clone size, and D and trimming were worked out from the DNA. The top ten clones hold more than 1% of a sample with tens of thousands of clones, about 81% of them seen once.

The sequenced sample consisted of memory CD4+ T cells from blood. The source of this sequence is an adult in good health and CMV-seronegative. The chain combines TRBV7-7 with TRBJ2-1; D remains ambiguous. The CDR3 sequence is CASSFDFYNEQFF. In DNA form, the CDR3 reads TGTGCCAGCAGCTTTGACTTTTACAATGAGCAGTTCTTC. The whole variable domain, filled in from reference TRBV7-7 and TRBJ2-1, reads GAGVSQSPRYKVTKRGQDVTLRCDPISSHATLYWYQQALGQGPEFLTYFNYEAQPDKSGLPSDRFSAERPEGSISTLTIQRTEQRDSAMYRCASSFDFYNEQFFGPGTRLTVL.